These 12 T cell receptor beta chains originate from one sample sequenced in a study of regulatory T cells in long-lasting Graves disease. Time point defined: persistent/refractory GD, antithyroid drugs over 5 years with positive TRAb. TCR sequences were obtained from RNA taken from PBMCs. Sequencing libraries for TCR beta were prepared with iRepertoire HTBI primers and Arm-PCR of CDR3 regions. TCRdb itself ran the multiplex PCR reads through MiXCR, one entry per CDR3 protein. The sample yields hundreds of thousands of distinct CDR3 sequences, around 20% seen once. The specimen was peripheral blood mononuclear cells (PBMCs), collected when the disease was refractory, from a patient treated with antithyroid drugs. These TCRs come from a female donor with Graves disease.

This clonotype has at least ten counts. The rearrangement uses TRBV5-5 and TRBJ2-7; D possibly matches TRBD1 or TRBD2 (5 bases each). The germline V gene has CDR1 SGHKS and CDR2 YYEKEE (reference sequence). The CDR3 spans 15 residues. Trimming shortened V by 4 bases and J by 2 bases, and 16 bases separated the two germline ends. This CDR3 reads CASSRDPGRTYEQYF. The CDR3 region has the DNA TGTGCCAGCAGCAGAGACCCGGGACGAACCTACGAGCAGTACTTC.

The chain joins TRBV5-6 to TRBJ2-7; 11 nucleotides match TRBD1. Germline V gene sequence: CDR1 SGHDT, CDR2 YYEEEE. This CDR3 has 15 amino acids. V was pared by 3 bases and J by 5 bases, with 7 bases of the junction left unmatched. The CDR3: CASSYGTGGSDEQYF. CDR3 nucleotides: TGTGCCAGCAGCTACGGGACAGGGGGATCGGACGAGCAGTACTTC. The full variable domain, rest sourced from reference TRBV5-6 and TRBJ2-7, is DAGVTQSPTHLIKTRGQQVTLRCSPKSGHDTVSWYQQALGQGPQFIFQYYEEEERQRGNFPDRFSGHQFPNYSSELNVNALLLGDSALYLCASSYGTGGSDEQYFGPGTRLTVT.

Comments on this clonotype: This may be a read error, as it is one base from a much larger clone. The CDR3 end shows no conserved phenylalanine or tryptophan, and so a read error is likely. J is TRBJ1-3 and V is TRBV28; D is perhaps TRBD1 (5 bases). Germline assignment: CDR1 MDHEN and CDR2 SYDVKM. Trimming removed 6 bases from V and 2 bases from J, with 5 bases in between. This CDR3 spans 12 amino acids. The DNA for the CDR3 is TGTGCCAGCAGGACAGCTGGAAACACCATATATTCT. Translated: CASRTAGNTIYS.

In its sample, this clonotype was seen many times. The chain is built from TRBV27 and TRBJ1-2; weak D call: TRBD1 (5 bases). This CDR3 has 17 residues. Per germline, CDR1 MNHEY and CDR2 SMNVEV (reference sequence). V was clipped by 0 bases and J by 4 bases, with 18 bases between them. CDR3 nucleotide sequence: TGTGCCAGCAGTTTATCATCGCCTAAGACAGTTTTCTATGGCTACACCTTC. This translates into CASSLSSPKTVFYGYTF.

The rearrangement joins TRBV19 to TRBJ2-4; 7 bases line up with TRBD1. Germline V gene sequence: CDR1 LNHDA, CDR2 SQIVND (reference sequence). V lost 6 bases, J lost 1 base, and 6 bases stayed unmatched. The CDR3 length is 15 residues. This CDR3 reads CASRDRRRAKNIQYF. The CDR3 region has the DNA TGTGCCAGTAGGGACAGGCGACGGGCCAAAAACATTCAGTACTTC.

This clonotype was observed many times. The chain has TRBV7-2 and TRBJ2-7; 7 nucleotides match TRBD1. Germline assignment: CDR1 SGHTA and CDR2 FQGNSA. The ends lost 1 base at V and 6 bases at J; junction bases unmatched: 6. The CDR3 contains 14 residues. CDR3 amino acids: CASSLGSAGGEQYF. In DNA, the CDR3 is TGTGCCAGCAGCTTAGGGTCGGCAGGGGGCGAGCAGTACTTC.

The chain combines TRBV19 with TRBJ2-2; TRBD2 aligns across 7 bases. The length of the CDR3 is 15 residues. CDR1 is LNHDA, CDR2 SQIVND, per germline (reference sequence). V trimming: 3 bases; J trimming: 4 bases; junction bases outside the gene matches: 5. The CDR3 spells CASSISAGFTGELFF. The CDR3 DNA sequence: TGTGCCAGTAGTATTTCAGCGGGGTTCACCGGGGAGCTGTTTTTT.

This clonotype was counted between two and nine times. This chain uses TRBV6-2 or TRBV6-3 with TRBJ2-5, with unresolved D. Per germline, CDR1 MNHEY and CDR2 SVGEGT. The V end was cut by 0 bases, the J end by 5 bases, with 4 bases between. The CDR3 consists of 12 residues. CDR3 sequence reads: CASSYSMETQYF. Here the CDR3 DNA reads TGTGCCAGCAGTTACTCGATGGAGACCCAGTACTTC.

The chain carries TRBV6-2 or TRBV6-3 and TRBJ1-5, with 9 positions matching TRBD1. Per the germline V gene, CDR1 is MNHEY and CDR2 is SVGEGT. The CDR3 length is 16 residues. J lost 3 bases, V lost 2 bases, and 5 bases had no gene match. CDR3 DNA: TGTGCCAGCAGTTACGTAGGGACAGGGTTCAATCAGCCCCAGCATTTT. This sequence encodes CASSYVGTGFNQPQHF.

J is TRBJ1-5 and V is TRBV19, with D tentatively TRBD1 (6 bases). There are 15 residues in the CDR3. Germline CDR1 LNHDA, CDR2 SQIVND (reference sequence). Trimming left V 6 bases short and J 3 bases short, with 15 bases between. CDR3 residues: CASRRDTQTNQPQHF. Here the CDR3 DNA reads TGTGCCAGTAGACGGGACACACAAACCAATCAGCCCCAGCATTTT.

This clonotype was counted only a few times. The V and J genes are TRBV6-9 and TRBJ2-7; D possibly corresponds to TRBD2 (6 bases). The CDR3 is 14 residues long. V was trimmed by 3 bases and J by 4 bases, leaving 13 bases between them. Germline lookup yields CDR1 MNHGY and CDR2 SVAAGI. CDR3 nucleotide sequence: TGTGCCAGCAGTTACTTGGACTATCCTTACGAGCAGTACTTC. Its protein product is CASSYLDYPYEQYF.

The chain links TRBV19 to TRBJ2-7; 10 bases line up with TRBD2. V lost 5 bases to trimming and J lost 4 bases; unmatched junction nucleotides: 5. Germline V gene data show CDR1 as LNHDA and CDR2 as SQIVND (reference sequence). The length of the CDR3 is 14 residues. The CDR3 coding sequence is TGTGCCAGTAGTGTTCTAGCGGGAGTGTACGAGCAGTACTTC. As protein: CASSVLAGVYEQYF.